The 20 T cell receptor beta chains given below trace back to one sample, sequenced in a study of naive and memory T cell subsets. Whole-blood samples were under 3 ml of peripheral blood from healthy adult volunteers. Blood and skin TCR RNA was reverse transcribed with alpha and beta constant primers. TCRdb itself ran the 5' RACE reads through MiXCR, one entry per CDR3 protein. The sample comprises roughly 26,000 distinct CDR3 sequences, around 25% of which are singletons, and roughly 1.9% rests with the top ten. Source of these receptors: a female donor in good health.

The CDR3 protein is CSARNLDVSSYEQYF. CDR3 nucleotides: TGCAGTGCCAGAAACCTGGACGTTAGCTCCTACGAGCAGTACTTC. V and J are TRBV20-1 and TRBJ2-7, with D unclear. The germline V gene has CDR1 DFQATT and CDR2 SNEGSKA (reference sequence). This CDR3 spans 15 amino acids. V was pared by 6 bases and J by 0 bases, with 18 bases between.

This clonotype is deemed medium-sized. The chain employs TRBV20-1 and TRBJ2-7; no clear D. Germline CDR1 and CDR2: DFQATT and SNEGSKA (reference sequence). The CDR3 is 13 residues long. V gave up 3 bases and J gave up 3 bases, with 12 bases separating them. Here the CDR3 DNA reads TGCAGTGCTAGCACCGAGGCCCACTACGAGCAGTACTTC. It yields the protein CSASTEAHYEQYF.

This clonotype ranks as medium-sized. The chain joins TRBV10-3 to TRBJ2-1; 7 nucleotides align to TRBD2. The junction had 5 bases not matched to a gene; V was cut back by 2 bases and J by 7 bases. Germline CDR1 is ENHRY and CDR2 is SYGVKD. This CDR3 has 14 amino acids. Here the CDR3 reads CAISEGGSINEQFF. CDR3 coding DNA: TGTGCCATCAGTGAGGGCGGGAGTATAAATGAGCAGTTCTTC.

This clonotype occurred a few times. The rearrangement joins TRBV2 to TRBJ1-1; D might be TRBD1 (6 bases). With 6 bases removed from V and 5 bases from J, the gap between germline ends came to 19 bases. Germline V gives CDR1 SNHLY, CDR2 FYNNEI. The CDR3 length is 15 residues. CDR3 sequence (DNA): TGTGCCAGCAGGGGGCTAGTAACAGGGATAACTGAAGCTTTCTTT. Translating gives CASRGLVTGITEAFF.

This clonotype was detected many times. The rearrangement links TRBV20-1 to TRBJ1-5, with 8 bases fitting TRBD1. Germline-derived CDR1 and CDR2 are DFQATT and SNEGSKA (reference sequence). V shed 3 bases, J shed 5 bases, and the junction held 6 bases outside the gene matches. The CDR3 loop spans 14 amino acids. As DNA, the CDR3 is TGCAGTGCTAGCGAACAGGGGGGATATCAGCCCCAGCATTTT. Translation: CSASEQGGYQPQHF.

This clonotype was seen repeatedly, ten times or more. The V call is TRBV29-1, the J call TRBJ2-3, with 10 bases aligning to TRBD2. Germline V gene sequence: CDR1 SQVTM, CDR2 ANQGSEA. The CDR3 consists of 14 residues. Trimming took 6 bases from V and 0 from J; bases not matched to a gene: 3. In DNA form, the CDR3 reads TGCAGCGTAAAACTAGCGGGGAGCACAGATACGCAGTATTTT. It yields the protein CSVKLAGSTDTQYF.

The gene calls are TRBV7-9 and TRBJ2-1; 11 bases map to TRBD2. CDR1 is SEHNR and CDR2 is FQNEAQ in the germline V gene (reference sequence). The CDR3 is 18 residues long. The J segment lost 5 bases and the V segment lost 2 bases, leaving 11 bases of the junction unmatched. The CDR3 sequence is CASSLPYRLAGLNNEQFF. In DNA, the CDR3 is TGTGCCAGCAGCTTACCCTACAGACTAGCGGGGCTAAACAATGAGCAGTTCTTC.

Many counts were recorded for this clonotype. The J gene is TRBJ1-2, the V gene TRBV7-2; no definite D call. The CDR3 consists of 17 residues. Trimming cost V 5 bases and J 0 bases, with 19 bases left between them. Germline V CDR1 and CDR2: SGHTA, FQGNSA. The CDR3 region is CASSPAGLLSANYGYTF. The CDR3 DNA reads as TGTGCCAGCAGCCCAGCGGGGTTACTCTCAGCTAACTATGGCTACACCTTC.

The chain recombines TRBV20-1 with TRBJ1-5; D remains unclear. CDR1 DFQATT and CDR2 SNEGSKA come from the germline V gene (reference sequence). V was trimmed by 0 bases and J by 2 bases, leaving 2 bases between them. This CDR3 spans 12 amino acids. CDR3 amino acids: CSARERNQPQHF. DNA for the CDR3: TGCAGTGCTAGAGAGCGCAATCAGCCCCAGCATTTT.

In DNA form, the CDR3 reads TGTGCCATCGGACGGATTAGCGGGAGGGTCTCCTACAATGAGCAGTTCTTC. This translates into CAIGRISGRVSYNEQFF. V usage is TRBV10-3 and J usage is TRBJ2-1, with 11 bases aligning to TRBD2. Germline V gene sequence: CDR1 ENHRY, CDR2 SYGVKD. The CDR3 has 17 residues. J gave up 0 bases and V 8 bases, and 9 bases lay outside the gene matches.

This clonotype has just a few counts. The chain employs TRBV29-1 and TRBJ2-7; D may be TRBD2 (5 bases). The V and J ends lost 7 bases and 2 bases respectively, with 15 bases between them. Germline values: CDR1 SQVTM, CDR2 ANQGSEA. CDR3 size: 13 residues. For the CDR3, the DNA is TGCAGCGGGACTCGGACGGATCCCTACGAGCAGTACTTC. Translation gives CSGTRTDPYEQYF.

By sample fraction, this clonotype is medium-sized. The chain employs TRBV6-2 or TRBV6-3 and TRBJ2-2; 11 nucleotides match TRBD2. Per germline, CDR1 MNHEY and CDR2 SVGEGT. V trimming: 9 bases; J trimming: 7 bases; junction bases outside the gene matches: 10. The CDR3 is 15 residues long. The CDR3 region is CASSSGRTSSGELFF. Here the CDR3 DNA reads TGTGCCAGTTCTAGCGGGAGGACCTCGAGCGGGGAGCTGTTTTTT.

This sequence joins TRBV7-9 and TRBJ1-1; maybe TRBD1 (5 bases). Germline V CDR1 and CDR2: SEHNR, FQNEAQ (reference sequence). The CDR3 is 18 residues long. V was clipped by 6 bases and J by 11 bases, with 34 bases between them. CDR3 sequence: CASRHVATNRRRGNNAFF. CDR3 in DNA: TGTGCCAGCAGACATGTAGCCACCAACCGGAGGAGGGGAAACAATGCTTTCTTT.

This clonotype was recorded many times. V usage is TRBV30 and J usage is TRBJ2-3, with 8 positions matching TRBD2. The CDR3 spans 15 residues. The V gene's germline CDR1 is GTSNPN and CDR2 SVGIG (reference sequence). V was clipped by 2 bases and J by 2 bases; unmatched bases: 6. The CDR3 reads CAWSPLAEDTDTQYF. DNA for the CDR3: TGTGCCTGGAGTCCACTAGCGGAAGACACAGATACGCAGTATTTT.

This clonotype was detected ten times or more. CDR3 in DNA: TGTGCCAGCAGCTTATACAGGGGGCCCACCGGGGAGCTGTTTTTT. Protein product: CASSLYRGPTGELFF. The genes are TRBV7-3 and TRBJ2-2; 9 bases fit TRBD1. There are 15 residues in the CDR3. Germline V CDR1 and CDR2: SGHTA, FQGTGA. With V trimmed by 2 bases and J by 4 bases, 2 bases remained unmatched.

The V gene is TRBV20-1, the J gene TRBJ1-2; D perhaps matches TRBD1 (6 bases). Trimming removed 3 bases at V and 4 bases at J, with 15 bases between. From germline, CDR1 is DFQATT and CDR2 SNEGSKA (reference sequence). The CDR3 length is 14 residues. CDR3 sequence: CSASEDPGAYGYTF. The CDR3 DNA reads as TGCAGTGCTAGTGAGGATCCAGGGGCCTATGGCTACACCTTC.

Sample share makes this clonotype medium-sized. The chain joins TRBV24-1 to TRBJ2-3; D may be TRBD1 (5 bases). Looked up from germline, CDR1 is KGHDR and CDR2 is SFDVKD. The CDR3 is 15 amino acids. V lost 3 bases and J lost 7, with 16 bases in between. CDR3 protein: CATSDPTDSRNTQYF. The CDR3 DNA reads TGTGCCACCAGTGATCCTACCGACAGCCGCAATACGCAGTATTTT.

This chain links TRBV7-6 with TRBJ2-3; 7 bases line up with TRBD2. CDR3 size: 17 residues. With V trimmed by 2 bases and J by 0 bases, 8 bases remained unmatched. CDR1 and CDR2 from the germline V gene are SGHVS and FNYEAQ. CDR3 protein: CASSLSVASGSTDTQYF. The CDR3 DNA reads TGTGCCAGCAGCTTATCGGTGGCTAGCGGCAGCACAGATACGCAGTATTTT.

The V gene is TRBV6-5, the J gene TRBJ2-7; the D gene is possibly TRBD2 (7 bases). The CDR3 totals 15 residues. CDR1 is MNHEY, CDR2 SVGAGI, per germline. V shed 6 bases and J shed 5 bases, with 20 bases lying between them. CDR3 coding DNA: TGTGCCAGCAGACGGGGGCTAGCGGTCAGGGACGAGCAGTACTTC. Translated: CASRRGLAVRDEQYF.

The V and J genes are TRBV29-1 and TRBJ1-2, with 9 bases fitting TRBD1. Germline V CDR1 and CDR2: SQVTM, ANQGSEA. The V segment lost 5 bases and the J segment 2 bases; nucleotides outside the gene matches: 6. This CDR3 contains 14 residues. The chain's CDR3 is CSVSPGQGNYGYTF. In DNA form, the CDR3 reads TGCAGCGTTTCGCCGGGACAGGGAAACTATGGCTACACCTTC.